The rows below give T cell receptor beta chains drawn from one sample of a study of cytomegalovirus exposure and HLA in healthy donors. TCRdb's copy holds only in-frame clones and misses some; the assay was immunoSEQ multiplex PCR. The table records approximately 100,000 clones, more than 65% of them present only once. The sample comprised PBMCs. These receptors all stem from a woman between 18 and 29 years old in good health and CMV-seropositive. CDR3s include the opening cysteine and the closing phenylalanine or tryptophan.

V,CDR3
TRBV5-4,CASSLGRTSGSNEQYF
TRBV11-3,CASSPGGTHQETQYF
TRBV2,CATLQGDPSSYEQYF
TRBV4-3,CASSRRIAGSSSYEQYF
TRBV27,CASSLGQGGDYEQYF
TRBV11-2,CASSLGTRGTDTQYF
TRBV30,CAWRQGNYEQYF
TRBV7-9,CASSGDRSNSYTF
TRBV7-9,CASSPRTPGRGYTF
TRBV27,CASTGGITGELFF
TRBV9,CASSYSGSSYNEQFF
TRBV28,CASSLDLLAGGTDTQYF
TRBV28,CASSLGTSGNGDTQYF
TRBV29-1,CSVYYPHTDTQYF
TRBV5-5,CASSFQSTGELFF
TRBV6-5,CASSYLEAGRYEQYF
TRBV6-1,CASSEQSHLEAFF
TRBV20-1,CSALTSYEQYF
TRBV19,CASSIEGAYNEQFF
TRBV6-1,CASFIYGAGNYGYTF
TRBV30,CACRPYQAFF
TRBV7-3,CASLPRHATNEKLFF
TRBV27,CASSAQGDYEQYF
TRBV19,CASSIGARVTEAFF